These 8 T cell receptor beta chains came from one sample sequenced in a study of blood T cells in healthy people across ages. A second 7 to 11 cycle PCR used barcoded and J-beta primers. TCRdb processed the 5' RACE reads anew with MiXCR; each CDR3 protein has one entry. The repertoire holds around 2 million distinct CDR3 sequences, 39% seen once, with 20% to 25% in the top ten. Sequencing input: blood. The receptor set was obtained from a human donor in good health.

The CDR3 nucleotides are TGTGCCAGCAGCGTAGTGGACAGCGATAACTATGGCTACACCTTC. As protein: CASSVVDSDNYGYTF. The V call is TRBV9, the J call TRBJ1-2; D may be TRBD1 (6 bases). CDR1 and CDR2 from the germline V gene are SGDLS and YYNGEE. Trimming took 0 bases from V and 1 from J, leaving 10 bases between them. The CDR3 totals 15 residues.

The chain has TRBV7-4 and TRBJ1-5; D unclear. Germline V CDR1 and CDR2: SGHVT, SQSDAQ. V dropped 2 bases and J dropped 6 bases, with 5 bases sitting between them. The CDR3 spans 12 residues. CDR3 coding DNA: TGTGCCAGCAGCTTACATTTTCAGCCCCAGCATTTT. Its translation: CASSLHFQPQHF.

The CDR3 protein is CASTDRTGGGVVRSNTEAFF. The CDR3 bases are TGTGCCAGCACCGACCGCACAGGGGGCGGTGTGGTGAGGTCGAACACTGAAGCTTTCTTT. The chain uses TRBV6-1 and TRBJ1-1; 9 bases are shared with TRBD1. CDR3 length: 20 residues. From germline, CDR1 is MNHNS and CDR2 SASEGT. Germline trimming cut 7 bases from V and 1 base from J; bases unmatched to any gene: 22.

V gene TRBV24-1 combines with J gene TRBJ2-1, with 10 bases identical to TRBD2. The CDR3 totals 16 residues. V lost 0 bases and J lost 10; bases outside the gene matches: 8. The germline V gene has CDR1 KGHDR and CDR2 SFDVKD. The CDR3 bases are TGTGCCACCAGTGATTTGGTTGGGGGACTAGCGAGGGAGCAGTTCTTC. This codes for CATSDLVGGLAREQFF.

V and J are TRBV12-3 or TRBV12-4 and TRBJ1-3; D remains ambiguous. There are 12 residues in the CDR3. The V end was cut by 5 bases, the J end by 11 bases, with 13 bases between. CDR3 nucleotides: TGTGCCAGCAGTCTCCGACATTTACCCATATATTTT. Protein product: CASSLRHLPIYF.

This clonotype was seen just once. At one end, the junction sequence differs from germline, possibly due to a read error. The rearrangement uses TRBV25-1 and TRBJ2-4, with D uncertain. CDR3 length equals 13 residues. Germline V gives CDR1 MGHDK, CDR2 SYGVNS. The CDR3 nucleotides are TGTGCCAGCCGATCAGAGGCCAAAATCATTCAGTACTTC. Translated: CASRSEAKIIQYF.

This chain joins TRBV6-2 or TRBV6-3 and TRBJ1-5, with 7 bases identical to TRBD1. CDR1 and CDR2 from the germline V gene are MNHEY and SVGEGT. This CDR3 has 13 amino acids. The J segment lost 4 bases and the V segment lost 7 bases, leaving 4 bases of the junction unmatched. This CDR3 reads CASTRQGNQPQHF. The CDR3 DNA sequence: TGTGCCAGCACCCGACAGGGTAATCAGCCCCAGCATTTT.

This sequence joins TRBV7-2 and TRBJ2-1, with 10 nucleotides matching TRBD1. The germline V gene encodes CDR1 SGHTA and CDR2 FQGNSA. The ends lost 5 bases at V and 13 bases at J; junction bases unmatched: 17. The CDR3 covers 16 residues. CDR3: CASSADRGRREETQFF. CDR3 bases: TGTGCCAGCAGCGCAGACAGGGGGCGCAGGGAAGAGACCCAGTTCTTC.